Listed here are 30 T cell receptor beta chains from one sample, sequenced in a study of blood T cell repertoires in COVID-19. Only in-frame clones appear in the TCRdb table, and some are missing; sequencing was by immunoSEQ multiplex PCR. Of 150,000 to 160,000 clones listed, 80% to 90% are singletons. Material: peripheral blood. These receptor sequences come from a woman between 45 and 65 years old with acute or convalescent COVID-19.

This clone is labeled as medium-sized. As DNA, the CDR3 is TGTGCCAGCAGTTCTGCTGTGACAGCGAGCTCCTACGAGCAGTACTTC. It translates to CASSSAVTASSYEQYF. The V and J genes are TRBV28 and TRBJ2-7; TRBD1 is a possible D gene (5 bases). This CDR3 spans 16 amino acids. V was cut by 4 bases and J by 0 bases, with 16 bases left in between. Germline values: CDR1 MDHEN, CDR2 SYDVKM.

This clone was seen more than once but under ten times. This chain links TRBV10-2 with TRBJ1-2; TRBD1 might be the D (5 bases). The V end was cut by 6 bases, the J end by 5 bases, with 10 bases between. CDR1 and CDR2 from the germline V gene are WSHSY and SAAADI. There are 12 residues in the CDR3. The CDR3 DNA sequence: TGCGCCAGCAGAAAAGACAGTTATGGCTACACCTTC. As protein: CASRKDSYGYTF.

The chain joins TRBV5-1 to TRBJ2-5; 7 bases line up with TRBD2. CDR1 and CDR2 from the germline V gene are SGHRS and YFSETQ. The V and J ends lost 4 bases and 3 bases, in that order; junction bases with no gene match: 3. The CDR3 totals 13 residues. CDR3 in amino acids: CASSVSGEETQYF. CDR3 bases: TGCGCCAGCAGCGTCAGCGGGGAAGAGACCCAGTACTTC.

The J gene is TRBJ2-5, the V gene TRBV27; D uncertain. Trimming stripped 3 bases from V and 1 base from J, with 6 bases between. The CDR3 extends over 13 amino acids. Germline assignment: CDR1 MNHEY and CDR2 SMNVEV (reference sequence). The CDR3 DNA reads as TGTGCCAGCAGTTTTGCTACCCAAGAGACCCAGTACTTC. Protein product: CASSFATQETQYF.

CDR3 loop: CSVTGGAYEQYF. The DNA for the CDR3 is TGCAGCGTAACAGGAGGGGCATACGAGCAGTACTTC. V gene TRBV29-1 combines with J gene TRBJ2-7; D may be TRBD2 (6 bases). CDR1 and CDR2 from the germline V gene are SQVTM and ANQGSEA. This CDR3 has 12 residues. The V end lost 6 bases, the J end lost 4 bases, and 13 bases lay between the germline ends.

The chain employs TRBV19 and TRBJ2-7; 8 positions agree with TRBD1. CDR3 size: 16 residues. V shed 4 bases, J shed 1 base, and the junction held 9 bases outside the gene matches. Germline V gene data show CDR1 as LNHDA and CDR2 as SQIVND (reference sequence). The CDR3 sequence is CASSSSDRVISYEQYF. CDR3 DNA sequence: TGTGCCAGTAGTAGCTCGGACAGGGTCATATCCTACGAGCAGTACTTC.

The chain is built from TRBV4-1 and TRBJ1-4, with 9 bases that match TRBD1. Germline V gene sequence: CDR1 MGHRA, CDR2 YSYEKL. The ends lost 1 base at V and 7 bases at J; junction bases unmatched: 7. The CDR3 extends over 16 amino acids. CDR3 sequence reads: CASSQVAGTGSEKLFF. As DNA, the CDR3 is TGCGCCAGCAGCCAAGTGGCCGGGACAGGGAGTGAAAAACTGTTTTTT.

The chain is built from TRBV28 and TRBJ2-1, with 8 bases that match TRBD1. The CDR3 sequence is 15 residues long. The V segment lost 4 bases and the J segment 0 bases; nucleotides outside the gene matches: 2. CDR1 MDHEN and CDR2 SYDVKM come from the germline V gene. CDR3 loop: CASSWTGSSYNEQFF. CDR3 bases: TGTGCCAGCAGTTGGACAGGGAGCTCCTACAATGAGCAGTTCTTC.

Of note for this clone: Other DNA sequences in the sample encode the same CDR3. This rearrangement joins TRBV5-6 to TRBJ1-4; D uncertain. The CDR3 runs 15 residues. Germline assignment: CDR1 SGHDT and CDR2 YYEEEE. Trimming pared 0 bases from V and 0 bases from J, leaving 6 bases between. The CDR3 region has the DNA TGTGCCAGCAGCTTGGCGGGGTCAACTAATGAAAAACTGTTTTTT. Its protein product is CASSLAGSTNEKLFF.

The chain couples TRBV7-2 to TRBJ1-4; D is possibly TRBD1 (5 bases). This CDR3 is 16 amino acids long. The V end lost 5 bases, the J end lost 1 base, and 14 bases lay between the germline ends. From germline, CDR1 is SGHTA and CDR2 FQGNSA. The CDR3 DNA follows: TGTGCCAGCAGCGTATCCTCGGGGGGAACTAATGAAAAACTGTTTTTT. Protein product: CASSVSSGGTNEKLFF.

The chain is built from TRBV5-4 and TRBJ2-7; possibly TRBD1 for D (6 bases). Deletions cut 0 bases from V and 5 bases from J, with 15 bases between. This CDR3 has 15 residues. Germline V gives CDR1 SGHNT, CDR2 YYREEE (reference sequence). In nucleotides, the CDR3 is TGTGCCAGCAGCTTGGGTCCAGGGGACGACCACGAGCAGTACTTC. Translation gives CASSLGPGDDHEQYF.

This clone appeared a few times. The rearrangement uses TRBV2 and TRBJ1-6; 8 bases match TRBD1. Germline CDR1 and CDR2: SNHLY and FYNNEI. The CDR3 runs 15 residues. Trimming at V came to 5 bases and at J to 5 bases, leaving 5 bases not matched to a gene. The CDR3 here is CASSRKGQDNSPLHF. As DNA, the CDR3 is TGTGCCAGCAGTCGAAAGGGACAGGATAATTCACCCCTCCACTTT. The whole variable domain, filled in from reference TRBV2 and TRBJ1-6, reads EPEVTQTPSHQVTQMGQEVILRCVPISNHLYFYWYRQILGQKVEFLVSFYNNEISEKSEIFDDQFSVERPDGSNFTLKIRSTKLEDSAMYFCASSRKGQDNSPLHFGNGTRLTVT.

This rearrangement joins TRBV6-5 to TRBJ2-7; a weak D match, TRBD2 (6 bases). Germline CDR1 is MNHEY and CDR2 is SVGAGI. CDR3 length equals 13 residues. The V gene lost 6 bases and the J gene lost 7 bases, with 16 bases spanning the gap. CDR3 region: CASRGKGAGEQYF. DNA of the CDR3: TGTGCCAGCAGAGGCAAAGGGGCGGGAGAGCAGTACTTC.

This clone has a handful of counts. The V call is TRBV25-1, the J call TRBJ1-2; 7 positions agree with TRBD1. V lost 5 bases and J lost 9; bases outside the gene matches: 9. Germline CDR1 is MGHDK and CDR2 is SYGVNS. The CDR3 has 13 amino acids. The CDR3 sequence is CASSPTGYPRYTF. The CDR3 region has the DNA TGTGCCAGCAGTCCGACAGGGTATCCCCGCTACACCTTC.

This clone was picked up a small number of times. V is TRBV11-2 and J is TRBJ2-2; 7 nucleotides align to TRBD1. The CDR3 is made up of 15 amino acids. Germline V gives CDR1 SGHAT, CDR2 FQNNGV. V lost 1 base, J lost 6 bases, and 5 bases stayed unmatched. The CDR3 sequence: CASSLGLTGSGELFF. The CDR3 DNA sequence: TGTGCCAGCAGCTTAGGGTTGACAGGGTCCGGGGAGCTGTTTTTT.

V is TRBV9 and J is TRBJ1-1, with D maybe TRBD1 (5 bases). The CDR3 consists of 13 residues. Per germline, CDR1 SGDLS and CDR2 YYNGEE. V dropped 4 bases and J dropped 4 bases, with 11 bases sitting between them. The CDR3 reads CASSLGEGTEAFF. The CDR3, as DNA: TGTGCCAGCAGCCTAGGGGAGGGCACTGAAGCTTTCTTT. The complete variable domain, with remaining parts taken from reference TRBV9 and TRBJ1-1, reads DSGVTQTPKHLITATGQRVTLRCSPRSGDLSVYWYQQSLDQGLQFLIQYYNGEERAKGNILERFSAQQFPDLHSELNLSSLELGDSALYFCASSLGEGTEAFFGQGTRLTVV.

To note about this clone: The sample holds other DNA sequences that translate to the same CDR3. The chain couples TRBV6-2 or TRBV6-3 to TRBJ1-5; D is ambiguous. This CDR3 is 11 amino acids long. CDR1 and CDR2 (germline): MNHEY, SVGEGT. Trimming took off 6 bases at V and 6 bases at J, with 6 bases between the two ends. The DNA for the CDR3 is TGTGCCAGCAGCGGCGGTCAGCCCCAGCATTTT. Translation gives CASSGGQPQHF.

The genes are TRBV18 and TRBJ1-2, with 9 bases that match TRBD1. CDR1 and CDR2 (germline): KGHSH, LQKENI. The trim removed 3 bases at V and 4 bases at J, leaving 6 bases unmatched. CDR3 size: 15 residues. The CDR3 here is CASSPPGQGGYGYTF. The CDR3 DNA sequence: TGTGCCAGCTCACCTCCGGGACAGGGTGGCTATGGCTACACCTTC.

The chain recombines TRBV5-5 with TRBJ1-5, with D possibly matching TRBD1 (6 bases). CDR3 length: 15 residues. V was shortened by 4 bases and J by 7 bases, with 18 bases between the two germline ends. Germline CDR1 is SGHKS and CDR2 is YYEKEE (reference sequence). The CDR3 sequence: CASSRTRAGEQPQHF. The CDR3 nucleotides read TGTGCCAGCAGCCGCACCAGGGCAGGGGAACAGCCCCAGCATTTT. The variable domain in full, completed from reference TRBV5-5 and TRBJ1-5, reads DAGVTQSPTHLIKTRGQQVTLRCSPISGHKSVSWYQQVLGQGPQFIFQYYEKEERGRGNFPDRFSARQFPNYSSELNVNALLLGDSALYLCASSRTRAGEQPQHFGDGTRLSIL.

This sequence joins TRBV10-3 and TRBJ1-1; 9 bases align to TRBD1. CDR1 is ENHRY, CDR2 SYGVKD, per germline. V lost 9 bases and J lost 7; bases outside the gene matches: 6. This CDR3 region has 12 residues. The CDR3 DNA sequence: TGTGCCATATCGGACAGGGGATATGAAGCTTTCTTT. Its translation: CAISDRGYEAFF.

V and J are TRBV7-9 and TRBJ1-3; a possible D gene is TRBD1 (6 bases). The CDR3 covers 15 residues. Germline loops: CDR1 SEHNR, CDR2 FQNEAQ (reference sequence). V lost 0 bases and J lost 0, with 6 bases in between. CDR3 in amino acids: CASSLADSSGNTIYF. CDR3 nucleotides: TGTGCCAGCAGCTTAGCGGACAGCTCTGGAAACACCATATATTTT.

The chain couples TRBV19 to TRBJ2-7, with D hard to call. The CDR3 is 12 residues long. The ends were cut back, 8 bases at V and 6 bases at J, with 14 bases in the middle. Germline V gene lookup returns CDR1 LNHDA and CDR2 SQIVND (reference sequence). The CDR3 DNA reads TGTGCCAGTGGCAGGTTCCCGGCCGAGCAGTACTTC. Amino acid sequence: CASGRFPAEQYF.

This clone occurred a few times. This sequence joins TRBV15 and TRBJ1-6; TRBD1 might be the D (5 bases). Germline V CDR1 and CDR2: LNHNV, YYDKDF (reference sequence). V was shortened by 2 bases and J by 8 bases, with 10 bases between the two germline ends. CDR3 length equals 14 residues. CDR3 DNA: TGTGCCACCAGCAGATCCAGGGATTATTCACCCCTCCACTTT. Translated, it gives CATSRSRDYSPLHF.

This chain connects TRBV7-2 to TRBJ1-2; D is uncertain. CDR3 length: 13 residues. V was pared by 5 bases and J by 2 bases, with 9 bases between. Germline loops: CDR1 SGHTA, CDR2 FQGNSA. CDR3 nucleotides: TGTGCCAGCAGCCCCGACAAGAACTATGGCTACACCTTC. This gives the protein CASSPDKNYGYTF.

This chain joins TRBV10-2 and TRBJ2-7, with D uncertain. The V end lost 3 bases, the J end lost 7 bases, and 10 bases lay between the germline ends. This CDR3 spans 12 amino acids. Germline V gene lookup returns CDR1 WSHSY and CDR2 SAAADI. The CDR3, as DNA: TGCGCCAGCAGTGAACAAGCAGGAGAGCAGTACTTC. It yields the protein CASSEQAGEQYF.

The V and J genes are TRBV7-6 and TRBJ2-2; D ambiguous. The germline gives CDR1 SGHVS, CDR2 FNYEAQ. V was cut by 5 bases and J by 7 bases, with 8 bases left in between. The CDR3 loop spans 12 amino acids. CDR3 residues: CASSPLSGELFF. CDR3 bases: TGTGCCAGCAGCCCCCTAAGCGGGGAGCTGTTTTTT.

V and J are TRBV9 and TRBJ1-1; the match to TRBD1 covers 9 bases. There are 14 residues in the CDR3. V lost 3 bases to trimming and J lost 6 bases; unmatched junction nucleotides: 6. CDR1 is SGDLS, CDR2 YYNGEE, per germline. The CDR3 loop is CASSAIQGAAEAFF. The CDR3 DNA reads as TGTGCCAGCAGCGCGATACAGGGGGCCGCTGAAGCTTTCTTT.

The CDR3 region has the DNA TGTGCCAGTAGTCGACAGGGGTCATATCAGCCCCAGCATTTT. It yields the protein CASSRQGSYQPQHF. The rearrangement uses TRBV19 and TRBJ1-5; 8 bases agree with TRBD1. CDR1 LNHDA and CDR2 SQIVND come from the germline V gene (reference sequence). The CDR3 runs to 14 residues. The trim removed 5 bases at V and 5 bases at J, leaving 5 bases unmatched. The full variable domain, in which reference TRBV19 and TRBJ1-5 provide the parts outside the CDR3, is DGGITQSPKYLFRKEGQNVTLSCEQNLNHDAMYWYRQDPGQGLRLIYYSQIVNDFQKGDIAEGYSVSREKKESFPLTVTSAQKNPTAFYLCASSRQGSYQPQHFGDGTRLSIL.

The V and J genes are TRBV6-2 or TRBV6-3 and TRBJ1-4; D perhaps matches TRBD1 (6 bases). V was cut by 2 bases and J by 5 bases, with 15 bases left in between. This CDR3 comprises 16 residues. Germline V gene lookup returns CDR1 MNHEY and CDR2 SVGEGT. In DNA, the CDR3 is TGTGCCAGCAGTTACCACCACAGGGATCAGAATGAAAAACTGTTTTTT. It translates to CASSYHHRDQNEKLFF.

This rearrangement joins TRBV19 to TRBJ2-4; 7 bases agree with TRBD1. This CDR3 contains 15 residues. Germline V CDR1 and CDR2: LNHDA, SQIVND (reference sequence). With 6 bases clipped from V and 4 bases from J, the junction kept 9 bases outside the gene matches. CDR3 in DNA: TGTGCCAGTAGCCGACAGGGATCGGCAAAAAACATTCAGTACTTC. This translates into CASSRQGSAKNIQYF.